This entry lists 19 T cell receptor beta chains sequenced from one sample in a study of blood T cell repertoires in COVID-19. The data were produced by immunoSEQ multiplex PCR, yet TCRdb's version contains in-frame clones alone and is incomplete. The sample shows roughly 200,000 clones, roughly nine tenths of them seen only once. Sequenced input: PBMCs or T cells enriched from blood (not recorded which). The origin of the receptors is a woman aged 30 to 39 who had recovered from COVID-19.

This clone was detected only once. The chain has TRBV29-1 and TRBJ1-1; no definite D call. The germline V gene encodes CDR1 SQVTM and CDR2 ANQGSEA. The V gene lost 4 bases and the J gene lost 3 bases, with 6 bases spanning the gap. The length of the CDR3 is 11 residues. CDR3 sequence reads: CSVARYTEAFF. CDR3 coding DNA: TGCAGCGTTGCCAGGTACACTGAAGCTTTCTTT.

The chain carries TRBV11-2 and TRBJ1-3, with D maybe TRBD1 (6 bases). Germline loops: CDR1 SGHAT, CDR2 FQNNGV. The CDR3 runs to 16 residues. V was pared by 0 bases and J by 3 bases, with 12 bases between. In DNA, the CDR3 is TGTGCCAGCAGCTTAGATGCAGGGGCAGGTGGAAACACCATATATTTT. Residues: CASSLDAGAGGNTIYF.

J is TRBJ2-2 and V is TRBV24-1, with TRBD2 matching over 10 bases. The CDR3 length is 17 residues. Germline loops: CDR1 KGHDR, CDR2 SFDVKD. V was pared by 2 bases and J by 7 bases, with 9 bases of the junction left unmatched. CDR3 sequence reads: CATSDSRSGRASGELFF. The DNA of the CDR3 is TGTGCCACCAGTGATTCCCGCAGCGGGAGGGCCAGCGGGGAGCTGTTTTTT.

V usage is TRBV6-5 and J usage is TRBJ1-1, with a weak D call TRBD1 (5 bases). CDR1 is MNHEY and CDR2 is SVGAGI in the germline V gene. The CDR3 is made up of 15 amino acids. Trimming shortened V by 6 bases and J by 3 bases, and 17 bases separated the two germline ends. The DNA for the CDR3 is TGTGCCAGCAGGGGGGGAGGGGCTAAGGACACTGAAGCTTTCTTT. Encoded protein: CASRGGGAKDTEAFF.

In nucleotides, the CDR3 is TGTGCCTGGAACAGCGGGACAGGGCTAATATATTTT. Translating gives CAWNSGTGLIYF. The chain recombines TRBV30 with TRBJ1-3; the match to TRBD1 covers 9 bases. Losses at the gene ends were 4 bases for V and 13 bases for J; bases not matched to a gene: 8. The V gene's germline CDR1 is GTSNPN and CDR2 SVGIG (reference sequence). There are 12 residues in the CDR3.

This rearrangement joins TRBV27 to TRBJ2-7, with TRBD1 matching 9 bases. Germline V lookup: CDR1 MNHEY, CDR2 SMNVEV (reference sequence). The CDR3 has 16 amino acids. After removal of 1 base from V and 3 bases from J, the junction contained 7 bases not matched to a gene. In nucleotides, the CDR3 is TGTGCCAGCAGTTTATTCCGGGACAGGGTATTCTACGAGCAGTACTTC. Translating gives CASSLFRDRVFYEQYF.

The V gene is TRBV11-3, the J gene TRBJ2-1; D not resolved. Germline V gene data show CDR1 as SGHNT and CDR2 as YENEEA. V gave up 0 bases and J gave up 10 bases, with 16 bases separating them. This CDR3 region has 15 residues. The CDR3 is CASSLEGIVLGEQFF. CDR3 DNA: TGTGCCAGCAGCTTAGAGGGCATCGTTCTGGGCGAGCAGTTCTTC.

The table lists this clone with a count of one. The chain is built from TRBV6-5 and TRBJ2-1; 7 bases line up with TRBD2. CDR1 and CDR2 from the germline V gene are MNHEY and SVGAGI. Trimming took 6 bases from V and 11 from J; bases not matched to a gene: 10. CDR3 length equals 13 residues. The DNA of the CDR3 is TGTGCCAGCAGAGATCCATCAGCGGGACAGCAGTTCTTC. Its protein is CASRDPSAGQQFF.

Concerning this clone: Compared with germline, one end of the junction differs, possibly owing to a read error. The CDR3 loop reads CASGFSSGNTIYF. The CDR3 region has the DNA TGTGCCAGCGGTTTCTCCTCTGGAAACACCATATATTTT. The genes are TRBV27 and TRBJ1-3; D remains ambiguous. Looked up from germline, CDR1 is MNHEY and CDR2 is SMNVEV (reference sequence). This CDR3 contains 13 residues.

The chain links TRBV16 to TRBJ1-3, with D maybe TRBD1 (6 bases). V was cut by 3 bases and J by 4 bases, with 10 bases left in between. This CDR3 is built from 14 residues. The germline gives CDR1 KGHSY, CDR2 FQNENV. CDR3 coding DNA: TGTGCCAGCAGCCACCGGGGACACGGAAACACCATATATTTT. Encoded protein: CASSHRGHGNTIYF.

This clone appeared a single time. CDR3 nucleotides: TGTGCCAGCAGCCTAGGGGTCGGTGGTCTCGGCCAGCCCCAGCATTTT. Amino acids: CASSLGVGGLGQPQHF. V is TRBV28 and J is TRBJ1-5, with D perhaps TRBD1 (5 bases). Trimming shortened V by 6 bases and J by 7 bases, and 22 bases separated the two germline ends. The CDR3 spans 16 residues. Germline V gives CDR1 MDHEN, CDR2 SYDVKM. The full variable domain, with the rest looked up from reference TRBV28 and TRBJ1-5, is DVKVTQSSRYLVKRTGEKVFLECVQDMDHENMFWYRQDPGLGLRLIYFSYDVKMKEKGDIPEGYSVSREKKERFSLILESASTNQTSMYLCASSLGVGGLGQPQHFGDGTRLSIL.

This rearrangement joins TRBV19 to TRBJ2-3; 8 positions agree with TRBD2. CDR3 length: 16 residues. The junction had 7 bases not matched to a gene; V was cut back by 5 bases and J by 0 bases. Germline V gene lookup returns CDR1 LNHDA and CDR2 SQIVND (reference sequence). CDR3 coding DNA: TGTGCCAGTAGTGCCCGGACTAGCCATAGCACAGATACGCAGTATTTT. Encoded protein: CASSARTSHSTDTQYF.

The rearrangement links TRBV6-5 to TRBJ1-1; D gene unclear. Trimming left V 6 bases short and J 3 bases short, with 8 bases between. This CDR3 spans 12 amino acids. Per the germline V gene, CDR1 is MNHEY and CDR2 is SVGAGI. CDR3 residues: CASRRRDTEAFF. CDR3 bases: TGTGCCAGCAGGAGGAGGGACACTGAAGCTTTCTTT.

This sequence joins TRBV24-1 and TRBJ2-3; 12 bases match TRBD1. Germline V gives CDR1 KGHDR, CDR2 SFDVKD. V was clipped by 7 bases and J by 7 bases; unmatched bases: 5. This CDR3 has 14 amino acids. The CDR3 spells CATSGTGGAYTQYF. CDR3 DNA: TGTGCCACCAGCGGGACAGGGGGCGCCTATACGCAGTATTTT.

The CDR3 protein is CASSFGTGNTEAFF. In DNA, the CDR3 is TGTGCCAGCAGCTTCGGGACTGGGAACACTGAAGCTTTCTTT. J is TRBJ1-1 and V is TRBV7-9; possible D gene TRBD1, 5 bases. The CDR3 runs 14 residues. The V gene lost 3 bases and the J gene lost 1 base, with 9 bases spanning the gap. Germline V gives CDR1 SEHNR, CDR2 FQNEAQ (reference sequence).

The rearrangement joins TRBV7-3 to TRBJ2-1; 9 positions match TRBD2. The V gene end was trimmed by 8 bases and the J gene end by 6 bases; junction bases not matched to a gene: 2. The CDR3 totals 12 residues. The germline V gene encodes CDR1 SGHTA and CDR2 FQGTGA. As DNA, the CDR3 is TGTGCCAGCGGGACTAGCCCCAATGAGCAGTTCTTC. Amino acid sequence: CASGTSPNEQFF.

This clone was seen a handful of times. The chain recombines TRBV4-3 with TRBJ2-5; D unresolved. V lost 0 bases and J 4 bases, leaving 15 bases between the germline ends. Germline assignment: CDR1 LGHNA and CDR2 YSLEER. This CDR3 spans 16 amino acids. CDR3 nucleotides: TGCGCCAGCAGCCAAGAATGGGCCCGACCCGTAGAGACCCAGTACTTC. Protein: CASSQEWARPVETQYF.

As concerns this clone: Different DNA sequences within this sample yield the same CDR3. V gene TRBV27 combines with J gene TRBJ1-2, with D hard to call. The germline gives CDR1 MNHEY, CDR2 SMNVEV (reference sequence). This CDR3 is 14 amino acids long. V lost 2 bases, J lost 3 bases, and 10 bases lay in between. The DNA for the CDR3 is TGTGCCAGCAGTTTAGGTGGCGGAGACTATGGCTACACCTTC. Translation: CASSLGGGDYGYTF.

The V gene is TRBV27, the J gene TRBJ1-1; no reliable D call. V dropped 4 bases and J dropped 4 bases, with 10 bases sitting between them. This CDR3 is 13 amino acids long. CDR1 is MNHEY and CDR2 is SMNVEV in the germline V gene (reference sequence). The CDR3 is CASSYRSFTEAFF. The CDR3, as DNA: TGTGCCAGCAGTTATCGGAGCTTCACTGAAGCTTTCTTT.